The 32 T cell receptor beta chains presented below share a single source sample, sequenced in a study of metastatic and nonmetastatic thyroid tumors (dated by TCRdb to the early 2020s). Receptor amplification or capture employed PCR. The data were produced on an Illumina HiSeq 4000. The public reads were run again by TCRdb, first through fastp at Q25 and then through MiXCR, and only productive beta chains were kept. The sample contains about 18,000 clones, roughly a fifth of them found a single time. The top ten hold over 15% of the sample. No patient had received any treatment before thyroid surgery. Sequencing was performed on tumor tissue. The origin of the receptors is a female donor with papillary thyroid cancer or a benign thyroid nodule (not recorded which). Some clones in this sample may be carry-over from other donors' samples.

This clone showed up many times. The rearrangement joins TRBV19 to TRBJ2-1; D is unclear. This CDR3 is 15 amino acids long. V was pared by 4 bases and J by 6 bases, with 16 bases between. CDR1 and CDR2 (germline): LNHDA, SQIVND (reference sequence). DNA for the CDR3: TGTGCCAGTAGTAACCCACCCTGGGGTTTCAATGAGCAGTTCTTC. Its translation is CASSNPPWGFNEQFF.

The genes are TRBV18 and TRBJ2-1; D is perhaps TRBD1 (6 bases). Trimming pared 3 bases from V and 5 bases from J, leaving 11 bases between. The CDR3 runs 14 residues. CDR1 and CDR2 from the germline V gene are KGHSH and LQKENI. CDR3 loop: CASSPGDNNNEQFF. CDR3 bases: TGTGCCAGCTCACCTGGGGACAATAACAATGAGCAGTTCTTC.

This clone was picked up many times. V usage is TRBV24-1 and J usage is TRBJ2-1, with 7 bases identical to TRBD2. The CDR3 sequence is 13 residues long. Germline CDR1 reads KGHDR; CDR2 reads SFDVKD. The J segment lost 11 bases and the V segment lost 4 bases, leaving 7 bases of the junction unmatched. CDR3 coding DNA: TGTGCCACCAGTGACCCCGCTAGCGGTCAGCAGTTCTTC. It codes for CATSDPASGQQFF.

The chain uses TRBV4-1 and TRBJ2-3; TRBD2 matches 7 bases. Germline-derived CDR1 and CDR2 are MGHRA and YSYEKL. The CDR3 consists of 16 residues. V shed 0 bases and J 3 bases; nucleotides not matched to a gene: 6. The chain's CDR3 is CASSQDAGASTDTQYF. The CDR3 DNA reads as TGCGCCAGCAGCCAAGACGCGGGAGCCTCAACAGATACGCAGTATTTT.

The chain uses TRBV11-2 and TRBJ2-7; 8 nucleotides line up with TRBD1. Germline CDR1 SGHAT, CDR2 FQNNGV. The ends lost 0 bases at V and 3 bases at J; junction bases unmatched: 4. The CDR3 contains 15 residues. The DNA of the CDR3 is TGTGCCAGCAGCTTAGAGGACAGGGTCTACTACGAGCAGTACTTC. Its protein is CASSLEDRVYYEQYF.

The chain joins TRBV10-2 to TRBJ2-1; D call uncertain. The CDR3 length is 13 residues. V gave up 8 bases and J gave up 1 base, with 9 bases separating them. Germline loops: CDR1 WSHSY, CDR2 SAAADI. The DNA of the CDR3 is TGCGCCAGCTCTGGCGGATCCTACAATGAGCAGTTCTTC. It is translated as CASSGGSYNEQFF.

This clone was seen repeatedly, ten times or more. The chain couples TRBV18 to TRBJ2-4; possibly TRBD2 for D (5 bases). Trimming removed 2 bases at V and 8 bases at J, with 7 bases between. This CDR3 contains 12 residues. Per the germline V gene, CDR1 is KGHSH and CDR2 is LQKENI. The CDR3 loop is CASSPDGDIQYF. CDR3 DNA sequence: TGTGCCAGCTCACCAGACGGGGACATTCAGTACTTC. Full variable domain (missing parts from reference TRBV18 and TRBJ2-4): NAGVMQNPRHLVRRRGQEARLRCSPMKGHSHVYWYRQLPEEGLKFMVYLQKENIIDESGMPKERFSAEFPKEGPSILRIQQVVRGDSAAYFCASSPDGDIQYFGAGTRLSVL.

This clone was detected ten times or more. The CDR3 coding sequence is TGTGCCAGCAACCTACCGGGACTCTTATACAATGAGCAGTTCTTC. Protein product: CASNLPGLLYNEQFF. The chain links TRBV2 to TRBJ2-1, with TRBD2 as a possible D gene (6 bases). The CDR3 length is 15 residues. CDR1 is SNHLY and CDR2 is FYNNEI in the germline V gene. V was cut by 7 bases and J by 4 bases, with 17 bases left in between.

In its sample, this clone was seen many times. A much larger clone lies a single base off, so this may be a read error. The chain joins TRBV5-6 to TRBJ2-2; 8 nucleotides line up with TRBD1. The CDR3 extends over 17 amino acids. Germline V gives CDR1 SGHDT, CDR2 YYEEEE. V dropped 4 bases and J dropped 3; count of bases not matched to a gene: 11. The CDR3 nucleotides are TGTGCCAGCAGCCTTACCCCAGGGGGACAGGACACCGGGGAGCTGTTTTTT. It specifies CASSLTPGGQDTGELFF. Full variable domain (missing parts from reference TRBV5-6 and TRBJ2-2): DAGVTQSPTHLIKTRGQQVTLRCSPKSGHDTVSWYQQALGQGPQFIFQYYEEEERQRGNFPDRFSGHQFPNYSSELNVNALLLGDSALYLCASSLTPGGQDTGELFFGEGSRLTVL.

This clone was seen repeatedly, ten times or more. The chain is built from TRBV6-1 and TRBJ1-3, with unresolved D. Germline lookup yields CDR1 MNHNS and CDR2 SASEGT. Trimming removed 5 bases from V and 0 bases from J, with 2 bases in between. CDR3 length: 12 amino acids. The CDR3 sequence is CASSPSGNTIYF. In DNA, the CDR3 is TGTGCCAGCAGTCCCTCTGGAAACACCATATATTTT.

In this sample, this clone turned up many times. V and J are TRBV18 and TRBJ2-5; no firm D call. Germline loops: CDR1 KGHSH, CDR2 LQKENI. Trimming left V 6 bases short and J 4 bases short, with 15 bases between. The CDR3 loop spans 14 amino acids. CDR3 DNA sequence: TGTGCCAGCTCCCATGGAGCTATAGGAGAGACCCAGTACTTC. Translated, it gives CASSHGAIGETQYF.

There are many counts of this clone. CDR3 nucleotide sequence: TGCGCCAGCAGCTATTTAGCGGGAGGGCCCGGTGAGCAGTTCTTC. It translates to CASSYLAGGPGEQFF. The V and J genes are TRBV4-3 and TRBJ2-1; 11 positions agree with TRBD2. V dropped 5 bases and J dropped 9; count of bases not matched to a gene: 9. Germline V gene lookup returns CDR1 LGHNA and CDR2 YSLEER. The CDR3 has 15 residues.

This clone is labeled medium-sized (0.01 to 0.1%). This chain uses TRBV6-1 with TRBJ2-1; D may match TRBD1 or TRBD2 (5 bases each). This CDR3 has 13 amino acids. V lost 10 bases to trimming and J lost 4 bases, with 14 bases between them. Germline assignment: CDR1 MNHNS and CDR2 SASEGT. CDR3 bases: TGTGCCACCTCCCGGGGCGAGTACAATGAGCAGTTCTTC. It encodes CATSRGEYNEQFF.

The sample holds one count of this clone. The junction does not match germline at one end; this may be a read error. The sample carries other DNA sequences with the same CDR3. This chain uses TRBV10-3 with TRBJ2-1; D might be TRBD1 (5 bases). CDR1 ENHRY and CDR2 SYGVKD come from the germline V gene. The CDR3 is 19 amino acids. For the CDR3, the DNA is TGTGCCATCAGCCCCCAAAGAAGGAGCCTTCTATTTGGGGCCAATGAGCAGTTCTTT. This translates into CAISPQRRSLLFGANEQFF.

This clone was seen many times. A much larger clone lies one base from this, so it may be a read error. The V gene is TRBV4-1, the J gene TRBJ2-5, with no clear D. The closer fit of TRBJ2-1 to the DNA end suggests the J call may be wrong. CDR1 is MGHRA, CDR2 YSYEKL, per germline. The CDR3 consists of 14 residues. In DNA form, the CDR3 reads TGCGCCAGCAGCCAAGAAGGATTCTGCAATGAGCAGTTCTTC. Protein sequence: CASSQEGFCNEQFF.

This clone was detected a few times. V and J are TRBV12-3 or TRBV12-4 and TRBJ1-5; 7 bases align to TRBD1. The CDR3 is 14 amino acids. V dropped 5 bases and J dropped 5; count of bases not matched to a gene: 6. As DNA, the CDR3 is TGTGCCAGCAGTCGACAGGGCCCCGATCAGCCCCAGCATTTT. Protein: CASSRQGPDQPQHF.

V and J are TRBV7-2 and TRBJ2-5; no reliable D call. The V gene lost 1 base and the J gene lost 5 bases, with 11 bases spanning the gap. Looked up from germline, CDR1 is SGHTA and CDR2 is FQGNSA. The CDR3 loop spans 14 amino acids. This chain's CDR3 is CASSLVFGPETQYF. The CDR3 nucleotides read TGTGCCAGCAGCTTAGTCTTTGGGCCGGAGACCCAGTACTTC. Supplemented by reference TRBV7-2 and TRBJ2-5, the full variable domain reads GAGVSQSPSNKVTEKGKDVELRCDPISGHTALYWYRQSLGQGLEFLIYFQGNSAPDKSGLPSDRFSAERTGGSVSTLTIQRTQQEDSAVYLCASSLVFGPETQYFGPGTRLLVL.

This clone was picked up many times. The chain carries TRBV3-1 and TRBJ1-6; TRBD1 matches 7 bases. The CDR3 contains 12 residues. Trimming at V came to 2 bases and at J to 18 bases, leaving 7 bases not matched to a gene. Germline CDR1 reads LGHDT; CDR2 reads YNNKEL (reference sequence). The DNA for the CDR3 is TGTGCCAGCAGCCAAAGACAGGGACGAACCCACTTT. Translating gives CASSQRQGRTHF.

The chain is built from TRBV28 and TRBJ1-2; 7 positions agree with TRBD1. The germline gives CDR1 MDHEN, CDR2 SYDVKM. The CDR3 covers 15 residues. The ends lost 8 bases at V and 3 bases at J; junction bases unmatched: 12. CDR3 DNA sequence: TGTGCCAGCGGGGCAGGGGACAGCTTATACTATGGCTACACCTTC. As protein: CASGAGDSLYYGYTF.

This clone appeared many times. The CDR3 sequence is CASSVTVSYNEQFF. Written as DNA, the CDR3 is TGTGCCAGCAGTGTGACAGTCTCCTACAATGAGCAGTTCTTC. This sequence joins TRBV28 and TRBJ2-1; the D gene is possibly TRBD1 (5 bases). Germline assignment: CDR1 MDHEN and CDR2 SYDVKM. With 5 bases removed from V and 0 bases from J, the gap between germline ends came to 8 bases. This CDR3 is built from 14 residues. The full variable domain, rest sourced from reference TRBV28 and TRBJ2-1, is DVKVTQSSRYLVKRTGEKVFLECVQDMDHENMFWYRQDPGLGLRLIYFSYDVKMKEKGDIPEGYSVSREKKERFSLILESASTNQTSMYLCASSVTVSYNEQFFGPGTRLTVL.

The table lists this clone with a count of one. The genes are TRBV20-1 and TRBJ1-3, with 7 bases aligning to TRBD1. CDR3 size: 16 residues. Trimming took 5 bases from V and 2 from J; bases not matched to a gene: 12. Germline CDR1 DFQATT, CDR2 SNEGSKA (reference sequence). As DNA, the CDR3 is TGCAGTGCTCTAAAAGCAGGGGGTATAACTGGAAACACCATATATTTT. Its translation: CSALKAGGITGNTIYF.

This clone was seen many times. This chain connects TRBV20-1 to TRBJ2-5; 11 nucleotides match TRBD2. J was trimmed by 6 bases and V by 5 bases; bases with no gene match: 8. Germline V gene lookup returns CDR1 DFQATT and CDR2 SNEGSKA (reference sequence). This CDR3 spans 14 amino acids. This chain's CDR3 is CSARQTSGTKTQYF. CDR3 DNA sequence: TGCAGTGCTCGACAGACTAGCGGGACTAAGACCCAGTACTTC.

This clone was seen many times. The gene calls are TRBV9 and TRBJ2-5, with TRBD2 matching over 14 bases. V shed 0 bases, J shed 4 bases, and the junction held 2 bases outside the gene matches. Per germline, CDR1 SGDLS and CDR2 YYNGEE. This CDR3 is built from 16 residues. The CDR3 here is CASSVGGLAGGETQYF. The CDR3 DNA sequence: TGTGCCAGCAGCGTAGGCGGACTAGCGGGGGGAGAGACCCAGTACTTC.

This clone was counted at least ten times. DNA for the CDR3: TGTGCCAGCAGTTACTCCCTAGCGACAACAGATACGCAGTATTTT. Translated, it gives CASSYSLATTDTQYF. This chain joins TRBV6-6 and TRBJ2-3; TRBD2 might be the D (6 bases). V was cut by 0 bases and J by 3 bases, with 10 bases left in between. CDR1 and CDR2 (germline): MNHNY, SVGAGI (reference sequence). CDR3 length equals 15 residues.

This clone was counted many times. One end of the junction varies from germline; a read error may be responsible. This rearrangement joins TRBV9 to TRBJ2-3; D may be TRBD1 (5 bases). CDR3 size: 16 residues. Germline lookup yields CDR1 SGDLS and CDR2 YYNGEE. CDR3 coding DNA: TGTGCCAGCAGCCCCACAGGAAGGCGGAGCATAGATACGCAGTATTTT. This codes for CASSPTGRRSIDTQYF.

The chain uses TRBV7-2 and TRBJ2-7, with 10 bases matching TRBD2. Trimming at V came to 5 bases and at J to 3 bases, leaving 13 bases not matched to a gene. The CDR3 is 17 amino acids. Germline V gene lookup returns CDR1 SGHTA and CDR2 FQGNSA. The CDR3 DNA is TGTGCCAGCAGCGCTAGCGGACTAGCGGTTTCTTTCTACGAGCAGTACTTC. Encoded protein: CASSASGLAVSFYEQYF.

This clone was counted ten times or more. The J gene is TRBJ1-5, the V gene TRBV7-8; D gene uncertain. The V and J ends lost 1 base and 5 bases respectively, with 6 bases between them. The CDR3 is 13 residues long. Germline CDR1 and CDR2: SGHVS and FQNEAQ. The CDR3 region is CASSLVQYQPQHF. In nucleotides, the CDR3 is TGTGCCAGCAGCTTAGTACAGTATCAGCCCCAGCATTTT.

This clone was recorded many times. The chain joins TRBV5-1 to TRBJ2-7; D is ambiguous. The CDR3 has 14 amino acids. V was shortened by 0 bases and J by 3 bases, with 10 bases between the two germline ends. Germline values: CDR1 SGHRS, CDR2 YFSETQ. The CDR3 region has the DNA TGCGCCAGCAGCTTGGATCCAGCCAGCTACGAGCAGTACTTC. Protein sequence: CASSLDPASYEQYF.

This clone was observed at least ten times. The chain uses TRBV5-1 and TRBJ2-5; D remains ambiguous. V dropped 4 bases and J dropped 4 bases, with 20 bases sitting between them. Germline V gene lookup returns CDR1 SGHRS and CDR2 YFSETQ. CDR3 size: 16 residues. Written as DNA, the CDR3 is TGCGCCAGCAGCCGAAGACCGGGCCCCTCGGGAGAGACCCAGTACTTC. Residues: CASSRRPGPSGETQYF.

Worth noting for this clone: The junction does not match germline at one end; this may be a read error. This sequence joins TRBV5-5 and TRBJ2-7; the D gene is possibly TRBD1 (7 bases). From germline, CDR1 is SGHKS and CDR2 YYEKEE (reference sequence). The CDR3 covers 15 residues. The CDR3, as DNA: TGTGCCAGCATCTTGTGGGGCCAGGGGGGCTACGAGCATTACTTC. As protein: CASILWGQGGYEHYF.

The chain joins TRBV3-1 to TRBJ2-7, with D perhaps TRBD1 (6 bases). Germline CDR1 reads LGHDT; CDR2 reads YNNKEL (reference sequence). V was cut by 0 bases and J by 3 bases, with 21 bases left in between. The CDR3 totals 18 residues. The CDR3 loop reads CASSQERLDRGSNYEQYF. The CDR3 DNA reads TGTGCCAGCAGCCAAGAGCGCCTCGATAGGGGGTCAAACTACGAGCAGTACTTC.

This clone was detected ten times or more. This chain connects TRBV5-4 to TRBJ2-7; D unclear. This CDR3 has 12 amino acids. Trimming removed 10 bases from V and 1 base from J, with 12 bases in between. Germline CDR1 is SGHNT and CDR2 is YYREEE (reference sequence). In DNA form, the CDR3 reads TGTGCCTTCGGGCGGTCGTCCTACGAGCAGTACTTC. This translates into CAFGRSSYEQYF.